Each of the 11 T cell receptor beta chains below was sequenced from the same sample in a study of blood T cells in healthy people across ages. A second PCR, run for roughly 6 to 11 cycles, used a sample-barcoded 5' primer plus a J-beta primer mix. TCRdb reprocessed the 5' RACE reads with MiXCR, giving one entry per CDR3 protein. The table shows approximately 820,000 distinct CDR3 sequences, with under 55% occurring only once. Specimen: blood. The receptors stem from a man between 60 and 75 years old in good health.

The sample holds a few counts of this clonotype. The genes are TRBV29-1 and TRBJ2-1; D may be TRBD1 or TRBD2 (6 bases each). CDR3 length equals 16 residues. The V end was cut by 7 bases, the J end by 5 bases, with 24 bases between. CDR1 SQVTM and CDR2 ANQGSEA come from the germline V gene. For the CDR3, the DNA is TGCAGCGGGGGGAATAGGGGGGTTCAGTTCGACAATGAGCAGTTCTTC. This sequence encodes CSGGNRGVQFDNEQFF.

This clonotype was counted once. The chain recombines TRBV12-3 or TRBV12-4 with TRBJ2-7; 10 bases are shared with TRBD2. The J call is uncertain, as TRBJ2-5 better fits the DNA end. There are 14 residues in the CDR3. The CDR3 DNA reads as TGTGCCAGCCGGCGAGCTAGCGGGGGAGGGACCCAGTACTTC. Translated, it gives CASRRASGGGTQYF.

The chain has TRBV3-1 and TRBJ1-1, with D tentatively TRBD1 (5 bases). The CDR3 is made up of 15 amino acids. The germline V and J ends were trimmed by 1 base and 9 bases, with 18 bases remaining between them. Germline V gene data show CDR1 as LGHDT and CDR2 as YNNKEL (reference sequence). The CDR3 DNA sequence: TGTGCCAGCAGCCAAGGATTAATGACAGCGTTGAAAGCTTTCTTT. This gives the protein CASSQGLMTALKAFF.

The CDR3 DNA reads as TGTGCCAGCAGCCAAGACTTTCTAGCGGGGGTCCAAGAGACCCAGTACTTC. Translation gives CASSQDFLAGVQETQYF. The V and J genes are TRBV3-1 and TRBJ2-5, with 10 bases matching TRBD2. This CDR3 is 17 amino acids long. Germline V gives CDR1 LGHDT, CDR2 YNNKEL (reference sequence). V lost 0 bases to trimming and J lost 1 base; unmatched junction nucleotides: 5.

In this sample, this clonotype turned up a few times. The rearrangement uses TRBV6-2 or TRBV6-3 and TRBJ2-7; D is possibly TRBD1 (6 bases). Germline values: CDR1 MNHEY, CDR2 SVGEGT. Trimming shortened V by 2 bases and J by 3 bases, and 11 bases separated the two germline ends. The CDR3 contains 14 residues. The CDR3 region is CASSYGGRFYEQYF. The CDR3 bases are TGTGCCAGCAGTTACGGGGGCCGGTTCTACGAGCAGTACTTC.

V usage is TRBV2 and J usage is TRBJ2-7, with a weak D call TRBD2 (6 bases). Germline loops: CDR1 SNHLY, CDR2 FYNNEI. Trimming cost V 0 bases and J 5 bases, with 14 bases left between them. The CDR3 loop spans 15 amino acids. CDR3 coding DNA: TGTGCCAGCAGTGAAGCGGGGACTGGTTCCCACGAGCAGTACTTC. This translates into CASSEAGTGSHEQYF.

The J gene is TRBJ2-5, the V gene TRBV5-1; D unresolved. The end of the DNA is better explained by TRBJ2-7, so the J call may be wrong. This CDR3 contains 14 residues. Germline V CDR1 and CDR2: SGHRS, YFSETQ. CDR3 protein: CASSAFGSTYEQYF. For the CDR3, the DNA is TGCGCCAGCAGCGCCTTTGGGTCGACGTACGAGCAGTACTTC.

The genes are TRBV7-2 and TRBJ2-7; unclear D gene. Trimming pared 5 bases from V and 2 bases from J, leaving 7 bases between. The CDR3 is 12 residues long. Germline V gene data show CDR1 as SGHTA and CDR2 as FQGNSA. CDR3 nucleotide sequence: TGTGCCAGCAGCCCGGAGACCTACGAGCAGTACTTC. This encodes CASSPETYEQYF.

The genes are TRBV6-1 and TRBJ2-5; D gene ambiguous. The tail of the sequence fits TRBJ2-7 better, so the J call may be wrong. This CDR3 spans 11 amino acids. CDR1 and CDR2 (germline): MNHNS, SASEGT. The DNA of the CDR3 is TGTGCCAGCAGTGATAGGCGCGAGCAGTACTTC. Protein product: CASSDRREQYF.

Details on this clonotype: Mismatch with germline at one junction end may stem from a read error. The chain recombines TRBV6-2 or TRBV6-3 with TRBJ2-6, with no clear D. The CDR3 runs to 15 residues. CDR1 and CDR2 (germline): MNHEY, SVGEGT. CDR3 sequence (DNA): TGTGCCGGCAGCTTCGATATCTCTGGGGCCAACGTCCTGACTTTC. Protein: CAGSFDISGANVLTF.

CDR3 region: CATSDTRGVGYTF. CDR3 sequence (DNA): TGTGCCACCAGTGATACACGGGGCGTTGGCTACACCTTC. This chain links TRBV24-1 with TRBJ1-2, with a tentative D call TRBD1 (5 bases). The V end was cut by 3 bases, the J end by 7 bases, with 11 bases between. Per the germline V gene, CDR1 is KGHDR and CDR2 is SFDVKD. The CDR3 has 13 residues.